Shown below are 11 T cell receptor beta chains from a single sample sequenced in a study of blood T cell repertoires in COVID-19 (dated by TCRdb to the early 2020s). The protocol used for the library was the immunoSEQ multiplex PCR assay. This immuneACCESS table, as held by TCRdb, lists in-frame sequences with V and J called but not all clones. Of the missing ones, under half trace to an unresolved V gene in checked studies; the others have no known cause. A total of hundreds of thousands of clones appear in this sample, about four fifths of them only once. 3% to 4.5% of the sample lies in the top ten. Material: peripheral blood. The receptor set was obtained from a woman of 80 years or more with acute or convalescent COVID-19.

J is TRBJ1-2 and V is TRBV3-1 (or the pseudogene TRBV3-2), with a tentative D call TRBD1 (6 bases). V dropped 1 base and J dropped 8 bases, with 14 bases sitting between them. Germline V gives CDR1 LGHDT, CDR2 YNNKEL (reference sequence). The CDR3 has 14 amino acids. CDR3 DNA sequence: TGTGCCAGCAGCCAAGGGCGAGGGGGACAAGGCTACACCTTC. This gives the protein CASSQGRGGQGYTF.

The chain links TRBV5-1 to TRBJ2-1; 9 bases match TRBD2. The CDR3 length is 14 residues. Per the germline V gene, CDR1 is SGHRS and CDR2 is YFSETQ. With V trimmed by 4 bases and J by 10 bases, 9 bases remained unmatched. The CDR3 nucleotides read TGCGCCAGCAGCGGGGCTAGCGGGGTGGGGGAGCAGTTCTTC. This translates into CASSGASGVGEQFF.

The genes are TRBV18 and TRBJ2-7; D gene unclear. CDR1 is KGHSH and CDR2 is LQKENI in the germline V gene. V dropped 2 bases and J dropped 4 bases, with 6 bases sitting between them. This CDR3 contains 12 residues. Written as DNA, the CDR3 is TGTGCCAGCTCACCAAATAGATACGAGCAGTACTTC. Protein product: CASSPNRYEQYF.

This clone was found a few times. The V call is TRBV7-8, the J call TRBJ2-3; D is perhaps TRBD2 (5 bases). CDR3 length: 17 residues. Germline V gives CDR1 SGHVS, CDR2 FQNEAQ. Trimming removed 1 base from V and 0 bases from J, with 14 bases in between. The CDR3 is CASSLVSAGTSTDTQYF. The CDR3 region has the DNA TGTGCCAGCAGCTTAGTGTCGGCGGGCACTAGCACAGATACGCAGTATTTT.

This CDR3 reads CAISGAGGNQPQHF. The CDR3 DNA sequence: TGTGCCATCAGTGGGGCAGGGGGCAATCAGCCCCAGCATTTT. The genes are TRBV10-3 and TRBJ1-5; perhaps TRBD1 as D (6 bases). Trimming stripped 4 bases from V and 2 bases from J, with 9 bases between. The CDR3 is 14 amino acids. Germline V gene data show CDR1 as ENHRY and CDR2 as SYGVKD.

In this sample, this clone turned up once. The V call is TRBV7-8, the J call TRBJ2-2; perhaps TRBD1 as D (6 bases). Trimming cost V 5 bases and J 1 base, with 11 bases left between them. The CDR3 is 15 amino acids. Looked up from germline, CDR1 is SGHVS and CDR2 is FQNEAQ. For the CDR3, the DNA is TGTGCCAGCAGCCCCAGGGGCAAGAACACCGGGGAGCTGTTTTTT. Translating it yields CASSPRGKNTGELFF.

V usage is TRBV6-2 or TRBV6-3 and J usage is TRBJ2-7; the D is unclear. Per the germline V gene, CDR1 is MNHEY and CDR2 is SVGEGT. Trimming took 2 bases from V and 1 from J, leaving 9 bases between them. This CDR3 region has 14 residues. CDR3 in amino acids: CASSYRRLSYEQYF. In DNA, the CDR3 is TGTGCCAGCAGTTACAGGAGACTTTCCTACGAGCAGTACTTC.

This clone has just a few counts. V gene TRBV6-6 combines with J gene TRBJ1-6; 8 nucleotides line up with TRBD1. The CDR3 sequence is 15 residues long. V shed 10 bases, J shed 5 bases, and the junction held 10 bases outside the gene matches. Per the germline V gene, CDR1 is MNHNY and CDR2 is SVGAGI (reference sequence). The CDR3 bases are TGTGCCACCAGGGGTGAGACAGGGGATAATTCACCCCTCCACTTT. It codes for CATRGETGDNSPLHF.

Turning to this clone: The identical CDR3 is also encoded by other nucleotide sequences in the sample. V usage is TRBV10-3 and J usage is TRBJ1-5; D not resolved. Germline CDR1 is ENHRY and CDR2 is SYGVKD. V was pared by 0 bases and J by 2 bases, with 5 bases between. The CDR3 has 14 amino acids. The CDR3 loop reads CAISESRGNQPQHF. Here the CDR3 DNA reads TGTGCCATCAGTGAGTCACGGGGCAATCAGCCCCAGCATTTT.

The chain employs TRBV30 and TRBJ1-4; possible D gene TRBD1, 6 bases. The CDR3 contains 16 residues. Looked up from germline, CDR1 is GTSNPN and CDR2 is SVGIG (reference sequence). The V end lost 3 bases, the J end lost 7 bases, and 21 bases lay between the germline ends. CDR3 coding DNA: TGTGCCTGGAGCCCTGACGCAAGTGTCAGGGGTGAAAAACTGTTTTTT. Protein: CAWSPDASVRGEKLFF.

The V and J genes are TRBV2 and TRBJ1-2, with 9 nucleotides matching TRBD1. This CDR3 contains 12 residues. V lost 6 bases, J lost 8 bases, and 4 bases stayed unmatched. CDR1 is SNHLY, CDR2 FYNNEI, per germline. Here the CDR3 reads CASRDRGGGYTF. The CDR3 region has the DNA TGTGCCAGCAGGGACAGGGGCGGAGGCTACACCTTC.